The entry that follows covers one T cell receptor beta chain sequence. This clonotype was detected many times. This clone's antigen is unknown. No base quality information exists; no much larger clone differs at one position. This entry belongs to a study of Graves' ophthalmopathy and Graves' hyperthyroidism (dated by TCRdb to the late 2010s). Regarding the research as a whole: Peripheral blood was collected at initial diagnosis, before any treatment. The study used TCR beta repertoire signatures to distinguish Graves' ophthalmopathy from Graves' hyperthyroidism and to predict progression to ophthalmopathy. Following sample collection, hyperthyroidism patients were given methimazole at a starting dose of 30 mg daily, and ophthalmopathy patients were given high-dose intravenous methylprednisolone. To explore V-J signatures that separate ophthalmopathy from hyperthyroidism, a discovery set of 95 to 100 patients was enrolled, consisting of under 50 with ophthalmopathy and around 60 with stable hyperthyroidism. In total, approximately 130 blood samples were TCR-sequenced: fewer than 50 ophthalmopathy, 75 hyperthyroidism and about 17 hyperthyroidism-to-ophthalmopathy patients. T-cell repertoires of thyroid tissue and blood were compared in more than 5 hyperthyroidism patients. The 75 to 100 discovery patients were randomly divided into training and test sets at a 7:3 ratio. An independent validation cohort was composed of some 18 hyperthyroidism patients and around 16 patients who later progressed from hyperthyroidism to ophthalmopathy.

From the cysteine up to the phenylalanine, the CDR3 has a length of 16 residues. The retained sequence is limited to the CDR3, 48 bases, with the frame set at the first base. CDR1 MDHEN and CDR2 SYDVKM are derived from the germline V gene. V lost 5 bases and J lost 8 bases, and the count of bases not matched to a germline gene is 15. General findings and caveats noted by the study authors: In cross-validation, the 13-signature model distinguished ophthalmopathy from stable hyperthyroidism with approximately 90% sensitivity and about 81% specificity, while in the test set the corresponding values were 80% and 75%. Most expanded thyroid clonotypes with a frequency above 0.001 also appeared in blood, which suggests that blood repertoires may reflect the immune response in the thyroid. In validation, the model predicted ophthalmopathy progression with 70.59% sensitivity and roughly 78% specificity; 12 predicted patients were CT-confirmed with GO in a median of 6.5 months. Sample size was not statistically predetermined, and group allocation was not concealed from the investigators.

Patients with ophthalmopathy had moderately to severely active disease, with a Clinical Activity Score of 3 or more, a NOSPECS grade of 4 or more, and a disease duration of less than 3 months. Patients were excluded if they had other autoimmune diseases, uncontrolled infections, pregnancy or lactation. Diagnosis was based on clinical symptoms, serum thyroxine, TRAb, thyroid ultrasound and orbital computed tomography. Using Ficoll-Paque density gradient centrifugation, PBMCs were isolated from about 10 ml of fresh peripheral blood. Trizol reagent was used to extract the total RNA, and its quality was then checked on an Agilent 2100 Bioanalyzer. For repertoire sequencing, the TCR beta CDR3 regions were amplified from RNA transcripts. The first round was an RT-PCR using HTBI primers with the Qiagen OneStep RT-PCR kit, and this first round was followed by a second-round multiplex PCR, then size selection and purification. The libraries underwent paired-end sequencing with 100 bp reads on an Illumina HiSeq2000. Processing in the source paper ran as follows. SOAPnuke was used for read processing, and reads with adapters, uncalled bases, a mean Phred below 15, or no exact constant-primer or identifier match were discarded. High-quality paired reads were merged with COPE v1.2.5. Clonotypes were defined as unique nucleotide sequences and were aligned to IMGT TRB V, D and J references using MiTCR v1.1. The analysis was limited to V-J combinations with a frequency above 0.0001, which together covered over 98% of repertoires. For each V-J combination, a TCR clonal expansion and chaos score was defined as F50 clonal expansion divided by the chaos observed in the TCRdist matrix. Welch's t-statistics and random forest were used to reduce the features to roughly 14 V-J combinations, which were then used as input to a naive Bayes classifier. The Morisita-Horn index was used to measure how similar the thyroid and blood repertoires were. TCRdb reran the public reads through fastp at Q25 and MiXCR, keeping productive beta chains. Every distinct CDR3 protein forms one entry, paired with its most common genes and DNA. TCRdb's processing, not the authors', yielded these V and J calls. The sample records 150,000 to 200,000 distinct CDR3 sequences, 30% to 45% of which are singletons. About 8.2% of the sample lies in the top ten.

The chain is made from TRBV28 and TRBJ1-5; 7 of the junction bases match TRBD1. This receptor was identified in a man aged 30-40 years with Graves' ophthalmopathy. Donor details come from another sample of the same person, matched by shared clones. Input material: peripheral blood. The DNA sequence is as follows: TGTGCCAGCAGTACTCTCCCGGGACAGCCTTTTAAGCCCCAGCATTTT. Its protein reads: CASSTLPGQPFKPQHF.